These T cell receptor beta chains were read from a single sample in a study of T cells in tuberculosis. Only in-frame clones appear in the TCRdb table, and some are missing; sequencing was by immunoSEQ multiplex PCR. Found here are fewer than 45,000 clones, nearly 95% of them singletons; the top ten hold around 7%. Sequencing was performed on PBMCs. Every receptor here comes from a donor between 10 and 29 years old with latent tuberculosis or without tuberculosis infection. CDR3s include the opening cysteine and the closing phenylalanine or tryptophan. The D gene is left open where the match is weak. Clone size appears in some rows only: once, few, many, or a class for an expanded clone.

CDR3nt	CDR3aa	d_gene	j_gene	v_gene	abundance	len
TGTGCCAGCAGTGAAGTTCAGGGACAGCCCCAGCATTTT	CASSEVQGQPQHF	.	TRBJ1-5	TRBV6-1	.	13
TGTGCCAGCACTCCGTCGGGGGGAGGAATTAACTATGGCTACACCTTC	CASTPSGGGINYGYTF	.	TRBJ1-2	TRBV6-6	.	16
TGCGCCAGCAGCCTAAGACTAGCGGAGGCCTACGAGCAGTACTTC	CASSLRLAEAYEQYF	TRBD2	TRBJ2-7	TRBV4-1	.	15
TGTGCCAGCAGTTTTTGGACTAGCCCGAACAATGAGCAGTTCTTC	CASSFWTSPNNEQFF	TRBD2	TRBJ2-1	TRBV27	.	15
TGTGCCAGCAGCGTAACGGGACTAGCGGGTTTCAATGAGCAGTTCTTC	CASSVTGLAGFNEQFF	TRBD2	TRBJ2-1	TRBV7-7	.	16
TGTGCCGTACTAGCGGGAGGTTCGGGCACCGGGGAGCTGTTTTTT	CAVLAGGSGTGELFF	TRBD2	TRBJ2-2	TRBV10-3	.	15
TGCAGCGTTCTAGACGACTATGGCTACACCTTC	CSVLDDYGYTF	.	TRBJ1-2	TRBV29-1	.	11
TGCAGCGTTGAAGATCTCTCGGGGGCCAACGTCCTGACTTTC	CSVEDLSGANVLTF	.	TRBJ2-6	TRBV29-1	.	14
TGTGCCAGCAGCTTTGGATCTGGGACAGAGTTTGAAAAACTGTTTTTT	CASSFGSGTEFEKLFF	TRBD1	TRBJ1-4	TRBV5-6	.	16
TGTGCCAGCAGCCTCGGGACTACAGGTCACGAGCAGTACTTC	CASSLGTTGHEQYF	TRBD2	TRBJ2-7	TRBV6-6	.	14
TGTGCCAGCTCACCACTAGCGGCCTCCTACGAGCAGTACTTC	CASSPLAASYEQYF	.	TRBJ2-7	TRBV18	.	14
TGTGCCAGCAGCTCGACCCGGACTAGCGGGGGGAATAATGAGCAGTTCTTC	CASSSTRTSGGNNEQFF	TRBD2	TRBJ2-1	TRBV5-4	once	17
TGTGCCAGCAGCCCTGGGAGGGGACTTAATGAAAAACTGTTTTTT	CASSPGRGLNEKLFF	.	TRBJ1-4	TRBV7-8	.	15
TGCGCCAGCAGCTCGTATGGGGGGGAATTGGGCTATGGCTACACCTTC	CASSSYGGELGYGYTF	.	TRBJ1-2	TRBV5-1	.	16
TGTGCCAGCAGCCCGACTAGCGGGAGGGCAAACGAGCAGTACTTC	CASSPTSGRANEQYF	TRBD2	TRBJ2-7	TRBV7-6	.	15
TGTGCTAGTGGTTTGGTGACTAGCCCAGTCCAGTACTTC	CASGLVTSPVQYF	TRBD2	TRBJ2-5	TRBV12-5	once	13
TGTGCCATCAGTCAAGCGGAGGGGTACAATGAGCAGTTCTTC	CAISQAEGYNEQFF	.	TRBJ2-1	TRBV10-3	once	14